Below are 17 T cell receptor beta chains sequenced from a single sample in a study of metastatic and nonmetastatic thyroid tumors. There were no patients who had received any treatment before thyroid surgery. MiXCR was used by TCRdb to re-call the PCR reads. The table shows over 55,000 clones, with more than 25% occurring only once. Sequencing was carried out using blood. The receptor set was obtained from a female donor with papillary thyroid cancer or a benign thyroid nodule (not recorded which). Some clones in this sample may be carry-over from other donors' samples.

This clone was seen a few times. CDR3 amino acids: CASSLTTSGRFRTGELFF. DNA for the CDR3: TGTGCCAGCAGCCTCACCACTAGCGGGAGATTTCGAACCGGGGAGCTGTTTTTT. The chain employs TRBV12-3 or TRBV12-4 and TRBJ2-2, with 11 bases lining up with TRBD2. After removal of 6 bases from V and 5 bases from J, the junction contained 14 bases not matched to a gene. The CDR3 is 18 residues long.

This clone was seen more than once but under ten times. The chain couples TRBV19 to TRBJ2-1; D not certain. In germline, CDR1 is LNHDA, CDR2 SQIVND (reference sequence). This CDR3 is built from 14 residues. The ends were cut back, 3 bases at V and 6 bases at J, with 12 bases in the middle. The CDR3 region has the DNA TGTGCCAGTAGTATTATTAGCACGGGCAATGAGCAGTTCTTC. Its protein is CASSIISTGNEQFF.

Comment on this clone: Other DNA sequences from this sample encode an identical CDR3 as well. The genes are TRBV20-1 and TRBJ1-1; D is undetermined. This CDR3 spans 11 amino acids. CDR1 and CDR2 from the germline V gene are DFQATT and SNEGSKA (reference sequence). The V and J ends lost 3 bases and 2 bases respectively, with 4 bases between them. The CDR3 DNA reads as TGCAGTGCTAGGGTAAACACTGAAGCTTTCTTT. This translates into CSARVNTEAFF.

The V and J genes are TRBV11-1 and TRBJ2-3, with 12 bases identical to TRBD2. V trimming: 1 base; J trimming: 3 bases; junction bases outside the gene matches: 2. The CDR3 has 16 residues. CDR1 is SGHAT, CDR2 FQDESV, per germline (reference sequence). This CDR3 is CASSLGTSGVTDTQYF. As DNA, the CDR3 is TGTGCCAGCAGCTTAGGGACTAGCGGGGTGACAGATACGCAGTATTTT.

The CDR3 DNA reads TGTGCCAGCAGTTGTAAGGCGAACCCCCAAGAGACCCAGTACTTC. Its translation: CASSCKANPQETQYF. J is TRBJ2-5 and V is TRBV6-2 or TRBV6-3; D remains ambiguous. Germline V gene sequence: CDR1 MNHEY, CDR2 SVGEGT. V gave up 4 bases and J gave up 1 base, with 13 bases separating them. This CDR3 is built from 15 residues.

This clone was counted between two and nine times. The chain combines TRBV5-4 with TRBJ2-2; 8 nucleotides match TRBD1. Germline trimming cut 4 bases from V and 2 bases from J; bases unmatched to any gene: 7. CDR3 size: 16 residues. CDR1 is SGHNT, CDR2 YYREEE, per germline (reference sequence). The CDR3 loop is CASSRFSGGNTGELFF. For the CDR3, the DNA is TGTGCCAGCAGCCGTTTTTCAGGGGGCAACACCGGGGAGCTGTTTTTT.

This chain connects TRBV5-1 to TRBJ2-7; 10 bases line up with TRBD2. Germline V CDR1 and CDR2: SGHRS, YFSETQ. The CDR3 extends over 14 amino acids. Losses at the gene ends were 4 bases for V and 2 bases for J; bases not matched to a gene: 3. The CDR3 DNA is TGCGCCAGCAGCCTTAGCGGGGGGACCTACGAGCAGTACTTC. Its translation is CASSLSGGTYEQYF.

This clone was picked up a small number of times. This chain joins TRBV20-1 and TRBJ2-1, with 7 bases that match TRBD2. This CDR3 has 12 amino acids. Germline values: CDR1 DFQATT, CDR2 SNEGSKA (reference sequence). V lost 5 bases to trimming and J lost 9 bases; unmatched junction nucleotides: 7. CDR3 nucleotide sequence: TGCAGTGCTGGGCTAGCGGAGCTTGAGCAGTTCTTC. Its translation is CSAGLAELEQFF.

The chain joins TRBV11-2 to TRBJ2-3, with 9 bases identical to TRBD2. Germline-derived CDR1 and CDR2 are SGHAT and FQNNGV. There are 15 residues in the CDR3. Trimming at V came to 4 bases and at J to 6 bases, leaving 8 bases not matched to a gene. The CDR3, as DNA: TGTGCCAGCAGCTCCATAGCGGGAGTGGGGGATACGCAGTATTTT. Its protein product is CASSSIAGVGDTQYF.

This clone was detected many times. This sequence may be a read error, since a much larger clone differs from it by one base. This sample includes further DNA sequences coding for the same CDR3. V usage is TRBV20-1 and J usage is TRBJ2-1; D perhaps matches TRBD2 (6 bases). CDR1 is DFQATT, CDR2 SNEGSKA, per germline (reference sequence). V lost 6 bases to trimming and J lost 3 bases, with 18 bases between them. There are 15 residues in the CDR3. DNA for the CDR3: TGCAGTGCCAGGCCACGGGACTTCGGCTACAATGAGCAGTTCTTC. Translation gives CSARPRDFGYNEQFF.

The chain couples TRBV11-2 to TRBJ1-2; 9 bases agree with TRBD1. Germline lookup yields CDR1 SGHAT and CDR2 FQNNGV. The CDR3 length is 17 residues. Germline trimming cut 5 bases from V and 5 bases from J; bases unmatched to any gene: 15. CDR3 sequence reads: CASSNNLQGAASYGYTF. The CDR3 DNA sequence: TGTGCCAGCAGCAACAACCTACAGGGGGCCGCATCGTATGGCTACACCTTC.

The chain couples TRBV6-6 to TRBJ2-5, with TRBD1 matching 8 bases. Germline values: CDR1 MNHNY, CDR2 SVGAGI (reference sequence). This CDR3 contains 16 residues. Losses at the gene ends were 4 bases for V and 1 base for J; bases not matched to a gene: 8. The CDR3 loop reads CASSSPDRVTQETQYF. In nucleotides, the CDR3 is TGTGCCAGCAGTTCCCCGGACAGGGTCACCCAAGAGACCCAGTACTTC.

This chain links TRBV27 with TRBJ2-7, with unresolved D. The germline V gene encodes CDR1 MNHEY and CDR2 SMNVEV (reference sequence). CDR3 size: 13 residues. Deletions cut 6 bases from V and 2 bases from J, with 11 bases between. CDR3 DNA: TGTGCCAGCAGCCTTGGTCCCCCCTACGAGCAGTACTTC. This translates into CASSLGPPYEQYF.

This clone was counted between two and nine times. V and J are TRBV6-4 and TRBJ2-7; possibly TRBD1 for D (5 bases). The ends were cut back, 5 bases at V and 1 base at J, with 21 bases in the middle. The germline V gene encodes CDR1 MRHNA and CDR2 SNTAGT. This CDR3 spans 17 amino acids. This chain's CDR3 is CASSLTTRTRGSYEQYF. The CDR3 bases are TGTGCCAGCAGTTTAACTACCAGGACAAGGGGATCCTACGAGCAGTACTTC.

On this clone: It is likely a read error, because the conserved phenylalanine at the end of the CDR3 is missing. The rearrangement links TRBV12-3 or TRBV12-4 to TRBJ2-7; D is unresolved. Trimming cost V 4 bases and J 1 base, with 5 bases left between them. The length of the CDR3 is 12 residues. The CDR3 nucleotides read TGTGCCAGCAGTTCGCTTTCCTACGAGCAGTACCTC. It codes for CASSSLSYEQYL.

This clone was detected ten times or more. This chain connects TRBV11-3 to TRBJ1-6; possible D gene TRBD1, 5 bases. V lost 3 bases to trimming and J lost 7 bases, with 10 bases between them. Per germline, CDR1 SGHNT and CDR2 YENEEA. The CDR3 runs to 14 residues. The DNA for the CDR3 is TGTGCCAGCAGCTTCGACAGCAAGAATTCACCCCTCCACTTT. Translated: CASSFDSKNSPLHF.

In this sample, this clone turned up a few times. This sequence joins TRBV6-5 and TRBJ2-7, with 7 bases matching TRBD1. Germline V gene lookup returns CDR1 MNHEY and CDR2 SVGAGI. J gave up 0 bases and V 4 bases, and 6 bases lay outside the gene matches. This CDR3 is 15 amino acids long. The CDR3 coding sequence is TGTGCCAGCAGTTGGACAGGCCGGAGCTCCTACGAGCAGTACTTC. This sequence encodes CASSWTGRSSYEQYF.